Detailed here is one T cell receptor (beta chain). This record belongs to a study of cytomegalovirus exposure and HLA in healthy donors. The PCR contained 60 Vbeta and 13 Jbeta primers. The protocol was immunoSEQ multiplex PCR, while the TCRdb copy is restricted to in-frame clones and leaves out a portion. The table lists 180,000 or so clones, 80% to 90% of them singletons. The J segment lost 7 bases and the V segment lost 5 bases, leaving 5 bases of the junction unmatched. CDR3 size: 12 residues. The germline gives CDR1 SGHTA, CDR2 FQGNSA. The receptor's source is a woman aged 18-29 years in good health and CMV-seronegative. The sample consisted of PBMCs. The rearrangement uses TRBV7-2 and TRBJ2-7; 7 nucleotides agree with TRBD1. The CDR3 DNA follows: TGTGCCAGCAGCCGGGACAGCTGGGAGCAGTACTTC. Its protein is CASSRDSWEQYF.